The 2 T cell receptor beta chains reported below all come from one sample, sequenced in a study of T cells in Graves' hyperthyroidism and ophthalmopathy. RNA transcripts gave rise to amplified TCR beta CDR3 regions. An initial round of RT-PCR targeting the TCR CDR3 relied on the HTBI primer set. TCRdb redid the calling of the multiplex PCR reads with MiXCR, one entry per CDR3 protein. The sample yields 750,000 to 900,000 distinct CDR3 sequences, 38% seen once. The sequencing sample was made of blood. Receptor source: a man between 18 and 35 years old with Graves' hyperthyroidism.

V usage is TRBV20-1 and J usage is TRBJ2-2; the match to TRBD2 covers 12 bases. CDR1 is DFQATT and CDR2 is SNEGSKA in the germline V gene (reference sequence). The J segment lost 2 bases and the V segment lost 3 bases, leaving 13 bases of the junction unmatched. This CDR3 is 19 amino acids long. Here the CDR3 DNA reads TGCAGTGCTAGTGACGATCCGGGACTAGCGGGCATCAACACCGGGGAGCTGTTTTTT. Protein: CSASDDPGLAGINTGELFF.

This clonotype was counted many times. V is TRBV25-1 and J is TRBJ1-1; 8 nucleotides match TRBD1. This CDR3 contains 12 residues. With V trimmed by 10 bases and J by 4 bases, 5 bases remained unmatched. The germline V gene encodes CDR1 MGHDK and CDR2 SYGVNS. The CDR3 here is CATQTGATEAFF. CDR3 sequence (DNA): TGTGCCACCCAGACAGGGGCCACTGAAGCTTTCTTT. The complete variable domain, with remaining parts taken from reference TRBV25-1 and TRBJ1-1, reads EADIYQTPRYLVIGTGKKITLECSQTMGHDKMYWYQQDPGMELHLIHYSYGVNSTEKGDLSSESTVSRIRTEHFPLTLESARPSHTSQYLCATQTGATEAFFGQGTRLTVV.